The 8 T cell receptor beta chains below all came from one sample that was sequenced in a study of cytomegalovirus exposure and HLA in healthy donors. Vbeta (60) and Jbeta (13) primers were used in the PCR. The assay was immunoSEQ multiplex PCR, and TCRdb's table has in-frame clones only and misses some. The sample has around 230,000 clones, 82% seen once. The specimen was PBMCs. These receptors all come from a man in his forties in good health and CMV-seropositive.

This CDR3 reads CASNPPLPGYNEQFF. As DNA, the CDR3 is TGTGCCAGCAACCCACCCCTCCCGGGCTACAATGAGCAGTTCTTC. The chain has TRBV6-5 and TRBJ2-1; D not certain. The germline V gene has CDR1 MNHEY and CDR2 SVGAGI. This CDR3 region has 15 residues. Trimming shortened V by 7 bases and J by 3 bases, and 16 bases separated the two germline ends.

This chain joins TRBV13 and TRBJ2-2; D is unresolved. There are 15 residues in the CDR3. Per germline, CDR1 PRHDT and CDR2 FYEKMQ (reference sequence). The V and J ends lost 9 bases and 5 bases respectively, with 19 bases between them. The CDR3 region is CASSKIGDRTGELFF. For the CDR3, the DNA is TGTGCCAGTAGTAAGATTGGAGACCGAACCGGGGAGCTGTTTTTT.

The CDR3 bases are TGTGCCAGCAGCGCCAGGGGGGCCCCCCAAGAGACCCAGTACTTC. Translated: CASSARGAPQETQYF. The V gene is TRBV5-6, the J gene TRBJ2-5, with D maybe TRBD1 (7 bases). The ends were cut back, 4 bases at V and 1 base at J, with 14 bases in the middle. The CDR3 has 15 amino acids. Germline V gene data show CDR1 as SGHDT and CDR2 as YYEEEE.

The sample holds one count of this clone. This sequence joins TRBV5-5 and TRBJ1-1; TRBD1 matches 7 bases. The germline V gene encodes CDR1 SGHKS and CDR2 YYEKEE (reference sequence). The CDR3 spans 18 residues. The J segment lost 4 bases and the V segment lost 3 bases, leaving 18 bases of the junction unmatched. DNA for the CDR3: TGTGCCAGCAGCTCGCCACGGACAGGCTTTTCATCGGTCACTGAAGCTTTCTTT. Translated, it gives CASSSPRTGFSSVTEAFF.

V usage is TRBV5-1 and J usage is TRBJ2-2; D perhaps matches TRBD1 (5 bases). V shed 4 bases and J shed 6 bases, with 13 bases lying between them. Germline CDR1 SGHRS, CDR2 YFSETQ. The CDR3 has 14 residues. Here the CDR3 DNA reads TGCGCCAGCAGCGGGGCAGGGCAATCCGGGGAGCTGTTTTTT. This sequence encodes CASSGAGQSGELFF.

Comment on this clone: One junction end disagrees with the germline gene, perhaps due to a read error. The J gene is TRBJ2-5, the V gene TRBV7-7; 12 bases line up with TRBD2. The CDR3 covers 12 residues. Germline assignment: CDR1 SSHAT and CDR2 FNYEAQ (reference sequence). The CDR3 DNA reads as TGTGCTAGCAGGGGACTAGCGGGGACCCAGTACTTC. Translation: CASRGLAGTQYF.

The chain joins TRBV4-2 to TRBJ2-5; 7 bases align to TRBD2. With the DNA end fitting TRBJ2-7 better, the J assignment may be wrong. Germline CDR1 and CDR2: LGHNA and YNFKEQ. The CDR3 runs 15 residues. CDR3 sequence (DNA): TGTGCCAGCAGCCAATACCGGGACTACTCCTACGAGCAGTACTTC. This gives the protein CASSQYRDYSYEQYF.

The rearrangement links TRBV21-1 to TRBJ1-5; TRBD1 is taken as the D call from the table, unchecked against the DNA. TRBV21-1 is a pseudogene. There are 15 residues in the CDR3. The CDR3 is CASSVRSSWGQPQHF. The DNA for the CDR3 is TGTGCCAGCAGCGTACGAAGCTCGTGGGGCCAGCCCCAGCATTTT.